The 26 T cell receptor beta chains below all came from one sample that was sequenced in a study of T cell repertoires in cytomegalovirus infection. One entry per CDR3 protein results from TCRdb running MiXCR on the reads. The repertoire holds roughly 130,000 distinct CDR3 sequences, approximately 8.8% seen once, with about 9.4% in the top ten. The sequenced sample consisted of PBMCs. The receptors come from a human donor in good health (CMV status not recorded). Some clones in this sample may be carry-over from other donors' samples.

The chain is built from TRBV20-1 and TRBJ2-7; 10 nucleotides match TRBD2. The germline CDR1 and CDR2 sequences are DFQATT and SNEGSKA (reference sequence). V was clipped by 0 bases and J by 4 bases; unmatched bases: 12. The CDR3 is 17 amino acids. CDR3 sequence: CSARESGGAGPGYEQYF. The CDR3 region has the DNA TGCAGTGCTAGAGAGAGCGGGGGGGCCGGACCGGGATACGAGCAGTACTTC.

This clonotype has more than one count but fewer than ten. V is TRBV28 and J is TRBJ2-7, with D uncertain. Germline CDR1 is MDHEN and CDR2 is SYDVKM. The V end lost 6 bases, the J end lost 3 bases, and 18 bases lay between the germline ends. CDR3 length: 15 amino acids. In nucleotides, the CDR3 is TGTGCCAGCAGCTCCCCCCCTCTTGCTAACTACGAGCAGTACTTC. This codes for CASSSPPLANYEQYF.

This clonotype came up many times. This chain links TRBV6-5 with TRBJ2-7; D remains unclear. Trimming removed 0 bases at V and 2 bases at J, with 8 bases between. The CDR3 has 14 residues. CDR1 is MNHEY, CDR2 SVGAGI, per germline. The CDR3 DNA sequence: TGTGCCAGCAGTTACTCGTCCGGTCCCTACGAGCAGTACTTC. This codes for CASSYSSGPYEQYF.

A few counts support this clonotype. CDR3 nucleotide sequence: TGCGCCAGCAGTGGGGGGTCCGGGGAGCTGTTTTTT. Residues: CASSGGSGELFF. The genes are TRBV10-2 and TRBJ2-2, with D perhaps TRBD1 or TRBD2 (5 bases each). CDR3 size: 12 residues. Trimming pared 4 bases from V and 6 bases from J, leaving 6 bases between. CDR1 and CDR2 (germline): WSHSY, SAAADI.

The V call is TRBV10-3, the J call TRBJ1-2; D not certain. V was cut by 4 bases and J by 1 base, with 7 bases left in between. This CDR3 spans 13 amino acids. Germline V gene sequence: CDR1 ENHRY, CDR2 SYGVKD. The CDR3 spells CAISALLNYGYTF. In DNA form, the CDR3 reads TGTGCCATCAGTGCCCTTCTTAACTATGGCTACACCTTC.

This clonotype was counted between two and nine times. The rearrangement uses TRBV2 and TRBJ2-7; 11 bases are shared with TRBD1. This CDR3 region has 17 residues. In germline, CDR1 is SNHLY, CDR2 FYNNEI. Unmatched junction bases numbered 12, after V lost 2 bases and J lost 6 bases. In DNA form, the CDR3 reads TGTGCCAGCAGTGAAATTGGCGCCGGACAGGGGGCATCCGAGCAGTACTTC. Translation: CASSEIGAGQGASEQYF.

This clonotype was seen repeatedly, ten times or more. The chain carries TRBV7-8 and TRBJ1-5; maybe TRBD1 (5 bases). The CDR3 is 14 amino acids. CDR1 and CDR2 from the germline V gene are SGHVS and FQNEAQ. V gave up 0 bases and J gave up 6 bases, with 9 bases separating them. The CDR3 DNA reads TGTGCCAGCAGCTTAGCGCAGGGAGGTCAGCCCCAGCATTTT. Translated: CASSLAQGGQPQHF. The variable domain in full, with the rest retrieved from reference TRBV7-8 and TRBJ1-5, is GAGVSQSPRYKVAKRGQDVALRCDPISGHVSLFWYQQALGQGPEFLTYFQNEAQLDKSGLPSDRFFAERPEGSVSTLKIQRTQQEDSAVYLCASSLAQGGQPQHFGDGTRLSIL.

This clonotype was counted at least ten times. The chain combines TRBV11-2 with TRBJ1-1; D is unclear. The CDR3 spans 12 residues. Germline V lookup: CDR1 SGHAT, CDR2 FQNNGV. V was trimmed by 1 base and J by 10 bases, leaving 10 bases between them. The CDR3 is CASSLGPSGAFF. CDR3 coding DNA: TGTGCCAGCAGCTTAGGCCCGTCGGGAGCTTTCTTT.

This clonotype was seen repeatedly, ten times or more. The CDR3 loop is CASSDTNNSPLHF. CDR3 in DNA: TGTGCCAGCAGTGACACCAATAATTCACCCCTCCACTTT. V gene TRBV6-4 combines with J gene TRBJ1-6; D ambiguous. Germline CDR1 and CDR2: MRHNA and SNTAGT. The germline V and J ends were trimmed by 2 bases and 5 bases, with 4 bases remaining between them. This CDR3 has 13 residues.

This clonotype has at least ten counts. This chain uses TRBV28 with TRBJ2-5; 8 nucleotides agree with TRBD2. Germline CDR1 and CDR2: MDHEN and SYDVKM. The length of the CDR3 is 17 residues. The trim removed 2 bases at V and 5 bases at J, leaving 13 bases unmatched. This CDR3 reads CASSLTGGGLVEETQYF. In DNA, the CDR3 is TGTGCCAGCAGTTTAACCGGGGGGGGCCTGGTAGAGGAGACCCAGTACTTC.

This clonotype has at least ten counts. The DNA of the CDR3 is TGCGCCAGCAGCTTGGTCGCAGGGGGAAATGGCTACACCTTC. Translation: CASSLVAGGNGYTF. This chain connects TRBV5-1 to TRBJ1-2; 7 bases match TRBD1. The CDR3 consists of 14 residues. Losses at the gene ends were 0 bases for V and 6 bases for J; bases not matched to a gene: 5. Per the germline V gene, CDR1 is SGHRS and CDR2 is YFSETQ.

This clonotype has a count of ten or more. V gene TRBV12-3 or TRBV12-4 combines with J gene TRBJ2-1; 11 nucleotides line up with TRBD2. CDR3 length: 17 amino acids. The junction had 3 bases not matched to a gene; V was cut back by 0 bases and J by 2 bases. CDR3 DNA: TGTGCCAGCAGTTTAGCGCAACTAGCGGGGGCCTACAATGAGCAGTTCTTC. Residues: CASSLAQLAGAYNEQFF.

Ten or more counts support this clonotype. This chain's CDR3 is CAIGGQNQETQYF. CDR3 nucleotide sequence: TGTGCCATCGGGGGACAGAACCAAGAGACCCAGTACTTC. This chain uses TRBV10-3 with TRBJ2-5; 7 positions match TRBD1. This CDR3 comprises 13 residues. CDR1 is ENHRY, CDR2 SYGVKD, per germline. Trimming took 8 bases from V and 0 from J; bases not matched to a gene: 3.

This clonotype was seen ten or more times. The chain's CDR3 is CASSPVEGLNTEAFF. CDR3 sequence (DNA): TGTGCCAGTAGTCCGGTAGAGGGACTGAACACTGAAGCTTTCTTT. The chain recombines TRBV19 with TRBJ1-1; possible D gene TRBD1, 5 bases. V shed 5 bases and J shed 0 bases, with 13 bases lying between them. In germline, CDR1 is LNHDA, CDR2 SQIVND (reference sequence). The CDR3 is made up of 15 amino acids.

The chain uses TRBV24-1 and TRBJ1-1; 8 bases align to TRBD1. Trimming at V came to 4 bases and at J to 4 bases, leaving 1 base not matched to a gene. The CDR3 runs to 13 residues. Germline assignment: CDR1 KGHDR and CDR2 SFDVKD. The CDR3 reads CATSEGQGTEAFF. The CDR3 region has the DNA TGTGCCACCAGTGAAGGACAGGGCACTGAAGCTTTCTTT.

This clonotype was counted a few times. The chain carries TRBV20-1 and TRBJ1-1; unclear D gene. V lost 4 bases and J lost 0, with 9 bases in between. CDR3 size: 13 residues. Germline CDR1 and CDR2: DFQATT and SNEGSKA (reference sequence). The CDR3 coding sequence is TGCAGTGCTACGCCTCCGATGAACACTGAAGCTTTCTTT. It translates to CSATPPMNTEAFF.

The CDR3 here is CSVVYTEAFF. Here the CDR3 DNA reads TGCAGCGTTGTTTACACTGAAGCTTTCTTT. This chain joins TRBV29-1 and TRBJ1-1; D call uncertain. The V and J ends lost 4 bases and 3 bases respectively, with 3 bases between them. This CDR3 is built from 10 residues. Germline V gene sequence: CDR1 SQVTM, CDR2 ANQGSEA.

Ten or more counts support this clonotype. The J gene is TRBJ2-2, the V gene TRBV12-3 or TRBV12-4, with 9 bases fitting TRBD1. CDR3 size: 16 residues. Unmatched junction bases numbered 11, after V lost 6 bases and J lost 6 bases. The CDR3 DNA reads TGTGCCAGCAGCCCTCCGGGACAGGGTTTTTCCGGGGAGCTGTTTTTT. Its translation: CASSPPGQGFSGELFF.

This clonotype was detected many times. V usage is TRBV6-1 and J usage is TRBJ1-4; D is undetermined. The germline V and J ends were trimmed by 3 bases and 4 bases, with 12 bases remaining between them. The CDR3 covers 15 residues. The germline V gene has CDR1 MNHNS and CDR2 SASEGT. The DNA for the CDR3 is TGTGCCAGCAGTGAGTCGCTGGGCCGTAATGAAAAACTGTTTTTT. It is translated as CASSESLGRNEKLFF.

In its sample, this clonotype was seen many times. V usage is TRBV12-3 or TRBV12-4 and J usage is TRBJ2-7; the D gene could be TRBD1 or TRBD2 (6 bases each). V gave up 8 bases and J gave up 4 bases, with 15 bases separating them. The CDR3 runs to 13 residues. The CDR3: CASGQLGGYEQYF. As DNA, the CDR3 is TGTGCCAGCGGCCAGCTAGGGGGGTACGAGCAGTACTTC.

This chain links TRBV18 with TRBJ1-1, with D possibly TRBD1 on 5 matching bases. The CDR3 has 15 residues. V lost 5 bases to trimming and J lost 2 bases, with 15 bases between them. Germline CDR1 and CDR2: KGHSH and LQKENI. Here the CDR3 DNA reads TGTGCCAGCTCATCCCTACAGGAACGTAACACTGAAGCTTTCTTT. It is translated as CASSSLQERNTEAFF.

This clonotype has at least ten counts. The CDR3 DNA reads as TGTGCCAGCAGCTCGACAGGGACCTACAATGAGCAGTTCTTC. Translation: CASSSTGTYNEQFF. J is TRBJ2-1 and V is TRBV7-2; TRBD1 matches at 7 bases. The CDR3 sequence is 14 residues long. Germline V gene data show CDR1 as SGHTA and CDR2 as FQGNSA. V was pared by 4 bases and J by 2 bases, with 2 bases of the junction left unmatched.

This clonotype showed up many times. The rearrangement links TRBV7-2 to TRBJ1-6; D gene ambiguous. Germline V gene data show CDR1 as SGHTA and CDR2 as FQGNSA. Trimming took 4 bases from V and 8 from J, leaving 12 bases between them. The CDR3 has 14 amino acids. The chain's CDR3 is CASSWQWPDSPLHF. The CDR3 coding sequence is TGTGCCAGCAGCTGGCAATGGCCGGATTCACCCCTCCACTTT. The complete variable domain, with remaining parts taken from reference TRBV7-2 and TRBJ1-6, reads GAGVSQSPSNKVTEKGKDVELRCDPISGHTALYWYRQSLGQGLEFLIYFQGNSAPDKSGLPSDRFSAERTGGSVSTLTIQRTQQEDSAVYLCASSWQWPDSPLHFGNGTRLTVT.

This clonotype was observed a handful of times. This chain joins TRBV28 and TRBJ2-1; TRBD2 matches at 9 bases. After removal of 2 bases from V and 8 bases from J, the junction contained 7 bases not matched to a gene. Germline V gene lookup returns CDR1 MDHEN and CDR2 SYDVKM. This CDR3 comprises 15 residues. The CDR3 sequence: CASSLGGGEVHEQFF. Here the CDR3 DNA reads TGTGCCAGCAGTTTAGGCGGGGGGGAGGTCCATGAGCAGTTCTTC.

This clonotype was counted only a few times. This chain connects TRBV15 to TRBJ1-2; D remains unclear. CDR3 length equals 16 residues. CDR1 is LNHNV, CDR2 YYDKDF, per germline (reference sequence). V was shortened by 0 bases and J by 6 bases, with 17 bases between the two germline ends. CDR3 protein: CATSRDNRPGPDGYTF. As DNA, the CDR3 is TGTGCCACCAGCAGAGATAATCGTCCGGGTCCCGATGGCTACACCTTC.

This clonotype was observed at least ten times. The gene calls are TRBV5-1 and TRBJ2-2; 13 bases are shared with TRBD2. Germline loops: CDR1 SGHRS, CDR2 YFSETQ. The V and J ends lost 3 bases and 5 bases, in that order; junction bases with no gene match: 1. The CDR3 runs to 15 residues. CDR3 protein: CASSWGLAGTGELFF. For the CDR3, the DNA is TGCGCCAGCAGCTGGGGACTAGCGGGGACCGGGGAGCTGTTTTTT. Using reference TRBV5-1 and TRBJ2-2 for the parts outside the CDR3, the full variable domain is KAGVTQTPRYLIKTRGQQVTLSCSPISGHRSVSWYQQTPGQGLQFLFEYFSETQRNKGNFPGRFSGRQFSNSRSEMNVSTLELGDSALYLCASSWGLAGTGELFFGEGSRLTVL.